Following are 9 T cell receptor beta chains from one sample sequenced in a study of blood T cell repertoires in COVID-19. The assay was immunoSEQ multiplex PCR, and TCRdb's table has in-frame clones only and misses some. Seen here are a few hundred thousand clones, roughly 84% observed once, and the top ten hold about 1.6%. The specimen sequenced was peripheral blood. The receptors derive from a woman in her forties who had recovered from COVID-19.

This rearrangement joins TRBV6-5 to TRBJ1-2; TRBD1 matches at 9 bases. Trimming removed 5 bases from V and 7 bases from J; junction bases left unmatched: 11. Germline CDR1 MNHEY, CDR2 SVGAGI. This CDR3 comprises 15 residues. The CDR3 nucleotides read TGTGCCAGCAGTACCCGGGACAGGGCGGGCGGTGGCTACACCTTC. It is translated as CASSTRDRAGGGYTF.

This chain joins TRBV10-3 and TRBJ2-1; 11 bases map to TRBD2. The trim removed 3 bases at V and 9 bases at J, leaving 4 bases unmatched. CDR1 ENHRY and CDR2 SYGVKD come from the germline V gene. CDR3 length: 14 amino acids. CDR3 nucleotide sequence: TGTGCCATCAGTGAACTAGCGGGGGAAGGTGAGCAGTTCTTC. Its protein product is CAISELAGEGEQFF.

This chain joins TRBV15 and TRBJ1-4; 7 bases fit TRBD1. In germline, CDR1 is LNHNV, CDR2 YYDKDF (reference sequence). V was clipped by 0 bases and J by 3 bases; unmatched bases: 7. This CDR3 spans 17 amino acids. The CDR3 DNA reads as TGTGCCACCAGCAGAGATACAGGGGACAGAGCTAATGAAAAACTGTTTTTT. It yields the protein CATSRDTGDRANEKLFF.

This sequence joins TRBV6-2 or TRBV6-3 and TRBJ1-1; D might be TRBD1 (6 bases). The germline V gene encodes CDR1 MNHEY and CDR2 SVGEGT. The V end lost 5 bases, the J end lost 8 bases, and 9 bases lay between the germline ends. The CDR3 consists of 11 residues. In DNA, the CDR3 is TGTGCCAGCAGTCACGGACAGGAAGCTTTCTTT. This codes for CASSHGQEAFF.

This chain's CDR3 is CASSQSLGPTHYGYTF. The CDR3, as DNA: TGTGCCAGCAGCCAGTCATTGGGGCCAACTCACTATGGCTACACCTTC. This chain joins TRBV28 and TRBJ1-2; D might be TRBD1 (5 bases). Germline CDR1 MDHEN, CDR2 SYDVKM. V was pared by 6 bases and J by 3 bases, with 20 bases between. This CDR3 is built from 16 residues.

This chain's CDR3 is CARPTRTGETQYF. As DNA, the CDR3 is TGTGCCAGACCGACCCGGACGGGGGAGACCCAGTACTTC. The chain links TRBV19 to TRBJ2-5; TRBD2 might be the D (5 bases). Germline V gene lookup returns CDR1 LNHDA and CDR2 SQIVND (reference sequence). Trimming left V 9 bases short and J 5 bases short, with 16 bases between. The CDR3 contains 13 residues.

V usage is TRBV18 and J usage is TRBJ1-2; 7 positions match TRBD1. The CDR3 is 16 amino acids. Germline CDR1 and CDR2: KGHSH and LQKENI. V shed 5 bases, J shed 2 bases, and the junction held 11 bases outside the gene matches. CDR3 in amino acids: CASSRRVGQDNYGYTF. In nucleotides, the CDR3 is TGTGCCAGCTCAAGGAGAGTAGGACAGGACAACTATGGCTACACCTTC.

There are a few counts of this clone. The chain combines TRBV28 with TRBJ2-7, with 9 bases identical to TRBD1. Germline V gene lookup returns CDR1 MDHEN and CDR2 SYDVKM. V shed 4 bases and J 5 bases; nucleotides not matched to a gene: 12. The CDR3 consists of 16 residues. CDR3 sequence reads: CASSSETGGTGNEQYF. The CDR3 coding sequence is TGTGCCAGCAGTTCAGAGACAGGGGGAACGGGCAACGAGCAGTACTTC. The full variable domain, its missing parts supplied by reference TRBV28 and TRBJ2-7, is DVKVTQSSRYLVKRTGEKVFLECVQDMDHENMFWYRQDPGLGLRLIYFSYDVKMKEKGDIPEGYSVSREKKERFSLILESASTNQTSMYLCASSSETGGTGNEQYFGPGTRLTVT.

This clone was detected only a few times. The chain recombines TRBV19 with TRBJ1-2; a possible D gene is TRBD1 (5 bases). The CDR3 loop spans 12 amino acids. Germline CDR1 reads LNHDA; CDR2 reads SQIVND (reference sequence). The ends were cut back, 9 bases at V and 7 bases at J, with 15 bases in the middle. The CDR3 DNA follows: TGTGCCAGCGCGGCGGGGGATCCTGGCTACACCTTC. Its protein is CASAAGDPGYTF.